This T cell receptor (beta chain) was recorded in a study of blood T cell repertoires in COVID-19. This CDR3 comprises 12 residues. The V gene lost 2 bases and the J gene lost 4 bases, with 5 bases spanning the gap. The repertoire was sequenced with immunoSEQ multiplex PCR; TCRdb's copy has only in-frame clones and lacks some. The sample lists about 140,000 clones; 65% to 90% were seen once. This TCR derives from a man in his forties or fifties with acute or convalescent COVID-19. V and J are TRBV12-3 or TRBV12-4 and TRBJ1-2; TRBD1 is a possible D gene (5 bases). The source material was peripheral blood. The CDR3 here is CASSLTGYGYTF. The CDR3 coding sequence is TGTGCCAGCAGTTTAACAGGCTATGGCTACACCTTC.